This T cell receptor beta chain derives from a study of beta chain features in type 1 diabetes. Germline V gene sequence: CDR1 KGHSH, CDR2 LQKENI. Trimming removed 6 bases from V and 5 bases from J, with 11 bases in between. This CDR3 spans 12 amino acids. Study-wide points: A greater similarity of naive, central memory and Treg TCRB repertoires was seen among patients than among healthy donors. In these data, an HLA type influence on TCRB rearrangement remained unresolved.

Every isolated RNA sample was fully reverse transcribed, so sequencing captured expressed TCRB transcripts. The table came from immunoSEQ multiplex PCR; TCRdb's copy has only in-frame clones and leaves some out. Of 150,000 to 180,000 clones listed, over 7.5% are singletons. Many counts were recorded for this clone. The antigen is unknown. The gene calls are TRBV18 and TRBJ2-7, with TRBD1 as a possible D gene (6 bases). The sequencing input was central memory CD4+ T cells from blood. The sequence came from a man between 18 and 35 years old in good health. This CDR3 is CASSRNRDEQYF. In DNA, the CDR3 is TGTGCCAGCTCCCGAAACAGGGACGAGCAGTACTTC.